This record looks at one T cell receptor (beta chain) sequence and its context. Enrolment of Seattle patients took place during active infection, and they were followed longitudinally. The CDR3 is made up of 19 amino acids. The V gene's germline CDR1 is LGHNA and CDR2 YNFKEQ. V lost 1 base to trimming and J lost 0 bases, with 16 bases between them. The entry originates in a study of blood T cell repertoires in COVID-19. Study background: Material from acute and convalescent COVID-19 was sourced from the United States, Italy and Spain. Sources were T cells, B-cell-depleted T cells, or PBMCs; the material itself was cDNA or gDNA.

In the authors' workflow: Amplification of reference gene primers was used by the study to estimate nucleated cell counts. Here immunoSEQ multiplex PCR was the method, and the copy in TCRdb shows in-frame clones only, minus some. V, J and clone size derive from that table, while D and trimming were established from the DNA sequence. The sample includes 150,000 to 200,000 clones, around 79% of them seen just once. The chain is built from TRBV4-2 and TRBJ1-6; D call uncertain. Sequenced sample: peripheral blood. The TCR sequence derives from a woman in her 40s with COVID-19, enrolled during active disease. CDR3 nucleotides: TGTGCCAGCAGCCAAGGTAGGCGGTTGGGGAGCTCCTATAATTCACCCCTCCACTTT. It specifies CASSQGRRLGSSYNSPLHF.